Listed below are T cell receptor beta chains from one sample, sequenced in a study of cytomegalovirus exposure and HLA in healthy donors. Clones were sequenced by immunoSEQ multiplex PCR, and TCRdb holds only the in-frame ones, with some missing. Its table records around 58,000 clones. The specimen was PBMCs. All receptors come from a man aged 50 or older in good health and CMV-seropositive. CDR3s include the opening cysteine and the closing phenylalanine or tryptophan. A D gene is named only where the DNA matches it firmly.

TRBV15	NA	TRBJ1-2	TGTGCCACCAGCAGAGAAGGGGCCTATGGCTACACCTTC	CATSREGAYGYTF
TRBV6-1	NA	TRBJ2-2	TGTGCCAGCAGTCAGGTCTCCACCGGGGAGCTGTTTTTT	CASSQVSTGELFF
TRBV5-6	NA	TRBJ2-7	TGTGCCAGCAGCTTAAGCTCCAACGAGCAGTACTTC	CASSLSSNEQYF
TRBV19	TRBD1	TRBJ1-2	TGTGCCAGTAGCCGACAGGGGGTTAACTATGGCTACACCTTC	CASSRQGVNYGYTF
TRBV5-1	TRBD2	TRBJ2-1	TGCGCCAGCAGCTTGGAACTAGCGGCCTACAATGAGCAGTTCTTC	CASSLELAAYNEQFF
TRBV2	TRBD2	TRBJ2-7	TGTGCCAGCAGGAACAGCGGGGGGTTGTCCTACGAGCAGTACTTC	CASRNSGGLSYEQYF
TRBV18	NA	TRBJ1-4	TGTGCCAGCTCACCAACGGTGGTGGAAAAACTGTTTTTT	CASSPTVVEKLFF
TRBV18	NA	TRBJ1-1	TGTGCCAGCTCACTCCACGGTAACACTGAAGCTTTCTTT	CASSLHGNTEAFF
TRBV5-4	TRBD1	TRBJ1-1	TGTGCCAGCAGCTTGACAGGGGTTCGCACTGAAGCTTTCTTT	CASSLTGVRTEAFF
TRBV5-1	TRBD1	TRBJ2-3	TGCGCCAGCAGCACCGGACAGGGGGCAAGCACAGATAAGCAGTATTTT	CASSTGQGASTDKQYF
TRBV30	TRBD1	TRBJ1-1	TGTGCCTGTAAGACAGGGTTTGGCACTGAAGCTTTCTTT	CACKTGFGTEAFF
TRBV6-6	NA	TRBJ1-5	TGTGCCAGCAGTCGTGTCAGGGGTGGCAATCAGCCCCAGCATTTT	CASSRVRGGNQPQHF